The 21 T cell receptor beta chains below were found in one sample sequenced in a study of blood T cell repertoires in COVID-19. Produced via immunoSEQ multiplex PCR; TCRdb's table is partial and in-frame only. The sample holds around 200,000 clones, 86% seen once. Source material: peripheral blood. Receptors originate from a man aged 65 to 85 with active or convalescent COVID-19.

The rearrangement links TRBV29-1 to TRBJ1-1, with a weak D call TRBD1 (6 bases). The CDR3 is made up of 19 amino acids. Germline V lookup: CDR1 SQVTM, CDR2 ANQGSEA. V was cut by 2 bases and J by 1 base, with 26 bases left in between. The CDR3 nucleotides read TGCAGCGTTGAATTTCTGGGGGCCCACGCTGGGGAAGGGAACACTGAAGCTTTCTTT. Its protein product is CSVEFLGAHAGEGNTEAFF.

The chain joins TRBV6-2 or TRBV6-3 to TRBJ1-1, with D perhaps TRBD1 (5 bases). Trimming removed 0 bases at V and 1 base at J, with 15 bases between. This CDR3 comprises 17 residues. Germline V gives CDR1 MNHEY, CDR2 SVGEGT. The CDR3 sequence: CASSYSRGAGTNTEAFF. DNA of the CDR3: TGTGCCAGCAGTTACTCGCGGGGCGCGGGTACGAACACTGAAGCTTTCTTT.

CDR3: CASSTPLAGGRYEQYF. The CDR3 DNA follows: TGTGCCAGCAGTACCCCACTAGCGGGAGGGAGGTACGAGCAGTACTTC. The V and J genes are TRBV28 and TRBJ2-7, with 13 bases that match TRBD2. This CDR3 is 16 amino acids long. The germline CDR1 and CDR2 sequences are MDHEN and SYDVKM. The junction had 8 bases not matched to a gene; V was cut back by 5 bases and J by 4 bases.

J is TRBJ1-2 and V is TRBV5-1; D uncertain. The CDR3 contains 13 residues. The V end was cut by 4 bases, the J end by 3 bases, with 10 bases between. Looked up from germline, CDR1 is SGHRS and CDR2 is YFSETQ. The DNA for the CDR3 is TGCGCCAGCAGCACCCCCCAGTACTATGGCTACACCTTC. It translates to CASSTPQYYGYTF.

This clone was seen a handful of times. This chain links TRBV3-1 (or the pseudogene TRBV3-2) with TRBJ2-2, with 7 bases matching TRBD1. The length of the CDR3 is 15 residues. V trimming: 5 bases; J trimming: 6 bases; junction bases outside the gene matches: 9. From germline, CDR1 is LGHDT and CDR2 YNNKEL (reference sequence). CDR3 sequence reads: CASSYDRATAGELFF. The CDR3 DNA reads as TGTGCCAGCAGCTATGACAGGGCCACCGCCGGGGAGCTGTTTTTT.

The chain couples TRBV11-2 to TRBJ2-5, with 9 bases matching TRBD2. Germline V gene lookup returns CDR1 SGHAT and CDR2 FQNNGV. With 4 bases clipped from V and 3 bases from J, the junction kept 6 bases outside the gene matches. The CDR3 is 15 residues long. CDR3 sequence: CASSSSGGREETQYF. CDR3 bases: TGTGCCAGCAGCTCGAGCGGGGGGCGGGAAGAGACCCAGTACTTC.

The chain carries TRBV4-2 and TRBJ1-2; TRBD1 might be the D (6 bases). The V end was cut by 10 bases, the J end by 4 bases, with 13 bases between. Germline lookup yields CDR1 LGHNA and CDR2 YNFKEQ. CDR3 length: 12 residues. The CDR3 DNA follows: TGTGCCATGTACAGGGTTGGCTATGGCTACACCTTC. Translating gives CAMYRVGYGYTF.

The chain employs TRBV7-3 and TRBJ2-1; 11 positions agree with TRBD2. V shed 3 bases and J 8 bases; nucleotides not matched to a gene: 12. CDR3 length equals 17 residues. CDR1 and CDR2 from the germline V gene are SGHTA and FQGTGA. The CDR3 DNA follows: TGTGCCAGCAGCTTGATTAGCGGGAGGGCCTCTAAATATGAGCAGTTCTTC. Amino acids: CASSLISGRASKYEQFF. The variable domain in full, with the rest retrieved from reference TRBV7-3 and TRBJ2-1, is GAGVSQTPSNKVTEKGKYVELRCDPISGHTALYWYRQSLGQGPEFLIYFQGTGAADDSGLPNDRFFAVRPEGSVSTLKIQRTERGDSAVYLCASSLISGRASKYEQFFGPGTRLTVL.

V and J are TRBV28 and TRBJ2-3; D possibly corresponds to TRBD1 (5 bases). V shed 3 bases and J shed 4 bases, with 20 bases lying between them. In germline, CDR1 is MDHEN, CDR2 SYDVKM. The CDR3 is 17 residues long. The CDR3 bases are TGTGCCAGCAGTTTCTTCCGCCCCGACAGAGAGTCAGATACGCAGTATTTT. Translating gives CASSFFRPDRESDTQYF.

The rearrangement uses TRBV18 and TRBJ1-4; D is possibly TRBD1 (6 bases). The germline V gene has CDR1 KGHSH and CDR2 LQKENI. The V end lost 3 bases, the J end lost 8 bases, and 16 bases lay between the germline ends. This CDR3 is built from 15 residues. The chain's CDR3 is CASSPPTGEGEKLFF. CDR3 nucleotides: TGTGCCAGCTCACCCCCGACAGGTGAGGGGGAAAAACTGTTTTTT. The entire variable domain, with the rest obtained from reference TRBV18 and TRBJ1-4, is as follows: NAGVMQNPRHLVRRRGQEARLRCSPMKGHSHVYWYRQLPEEGLKFMVYLQKENIIDESGMPKERFSAEFPKEGPSILRIQQVVRGDSAAYFCASSPPTGEGEKLFFGSGTQLSVL.

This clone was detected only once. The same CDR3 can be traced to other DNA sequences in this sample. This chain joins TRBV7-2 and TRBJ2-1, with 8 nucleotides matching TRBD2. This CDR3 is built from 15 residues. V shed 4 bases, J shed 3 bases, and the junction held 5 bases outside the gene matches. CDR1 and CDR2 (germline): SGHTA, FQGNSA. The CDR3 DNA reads TGTGCCAGCAGCTCCGCCGGGACTAGCTACAATGAGCAGTTCTTC. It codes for CASSSAGTSYNEQFF.

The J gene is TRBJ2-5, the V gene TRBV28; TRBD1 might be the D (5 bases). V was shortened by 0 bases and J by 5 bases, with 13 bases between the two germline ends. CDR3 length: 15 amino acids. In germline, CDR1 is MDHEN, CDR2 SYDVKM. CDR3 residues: CASSLWGPVRETQYF. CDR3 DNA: TGTGCCAGCAGTTTATGGGGGCCCGTCCGGGAGACCCAGTACTTC. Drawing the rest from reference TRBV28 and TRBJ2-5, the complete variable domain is DVKVTQSSRYLVKRTGEKVFLECVQDMDHENMFWYRQDPGLGLRLIYFSYDVKMKEKGDIPEGYSVSREKKERFSLILESASTNQTSMYLCASSLWGPVRETQYFGPGTRLLVL.

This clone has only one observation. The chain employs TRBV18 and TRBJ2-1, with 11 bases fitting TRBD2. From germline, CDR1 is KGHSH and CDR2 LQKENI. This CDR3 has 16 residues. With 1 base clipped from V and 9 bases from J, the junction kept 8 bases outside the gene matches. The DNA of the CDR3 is TGTGCCAGCTCACCACGGGGACTAGCGGACAGAGGTGAGCAGTTCTTC. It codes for CASSPRGLADRGEQFF.

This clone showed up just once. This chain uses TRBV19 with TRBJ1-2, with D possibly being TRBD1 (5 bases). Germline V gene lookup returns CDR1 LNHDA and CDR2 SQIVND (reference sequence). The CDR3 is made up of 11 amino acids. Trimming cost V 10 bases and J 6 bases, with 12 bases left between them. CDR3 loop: CATGDWDGYTF. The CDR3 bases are TGTGCCACCGGGGACTGGGATGGCTACACCTTC.

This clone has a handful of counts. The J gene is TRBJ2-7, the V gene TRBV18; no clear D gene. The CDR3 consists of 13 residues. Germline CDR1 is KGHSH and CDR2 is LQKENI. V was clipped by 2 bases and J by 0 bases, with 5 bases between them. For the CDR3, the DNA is TGTGCCAGCTCACCATCCCGCTCCTACGAGCAGTACTTC. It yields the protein CASSPSRSYEQYF.

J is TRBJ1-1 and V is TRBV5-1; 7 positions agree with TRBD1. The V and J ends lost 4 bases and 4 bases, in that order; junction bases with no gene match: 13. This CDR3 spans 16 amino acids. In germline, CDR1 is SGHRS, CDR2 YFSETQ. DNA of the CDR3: TGCGCCAGCAGCATCCGGGACAGACCCGTGAGCACTGAAGCTTTCTTT. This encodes CASSIRDRPVSTEAFF.

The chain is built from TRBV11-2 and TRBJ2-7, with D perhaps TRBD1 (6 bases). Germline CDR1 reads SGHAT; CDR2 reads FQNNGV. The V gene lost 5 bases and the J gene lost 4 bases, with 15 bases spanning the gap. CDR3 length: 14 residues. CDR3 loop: CASSKTGSSYEQYF. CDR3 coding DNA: TGTGCCAGCAGCAAAACAGGGTCTTCATACGAGCAGTACTTC.

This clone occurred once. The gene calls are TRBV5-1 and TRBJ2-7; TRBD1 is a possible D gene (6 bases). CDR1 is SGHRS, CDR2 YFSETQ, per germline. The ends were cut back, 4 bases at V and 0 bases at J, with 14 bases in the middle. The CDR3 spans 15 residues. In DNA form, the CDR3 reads TGCGCCAGCAGCCGAGACGCAGGGGCCTCCTACGAGCAGTACTTC. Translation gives CASSRDAGASYEQYF. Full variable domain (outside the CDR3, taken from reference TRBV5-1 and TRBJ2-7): KAGVTQTPRYLIKTRGQQVTLSCSPISGHRSVSWYQQTPGQGLQFLFEYFSETQRNKGNFPGRFSGRQFSNSRSEMNVSTLELGDSALYLCASSRDAGASYEQYFGPGTRLTVT.

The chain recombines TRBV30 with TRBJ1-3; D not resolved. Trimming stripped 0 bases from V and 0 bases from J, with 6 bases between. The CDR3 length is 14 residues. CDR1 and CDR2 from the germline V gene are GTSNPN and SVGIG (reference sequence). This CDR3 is CAWSVPGSGNTIYF. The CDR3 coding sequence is TGTGCCTGGAGTGTACCAGGCTCTGGAAACACCATATATTTT.

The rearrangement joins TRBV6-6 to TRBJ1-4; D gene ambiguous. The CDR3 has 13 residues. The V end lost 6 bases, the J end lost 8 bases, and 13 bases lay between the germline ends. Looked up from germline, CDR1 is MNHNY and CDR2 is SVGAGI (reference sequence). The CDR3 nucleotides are TGTGCCAGCAGCCTCTCGGGATTCGAAAAACTGTTTTTT. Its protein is CASSLSGFEKLFF.

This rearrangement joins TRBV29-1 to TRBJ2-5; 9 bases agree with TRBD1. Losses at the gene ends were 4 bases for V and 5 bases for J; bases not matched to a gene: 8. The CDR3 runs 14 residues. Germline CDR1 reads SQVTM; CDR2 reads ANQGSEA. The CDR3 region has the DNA TGCAGCGTTGTACAGGGGGCCGAAGAGGAGACCCAGTACTTC. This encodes CSVVQGAEEETQYF.